Described below is a single T cell receptor (beta chain) sequence and its context. Its antigen remains undetermined. The junction differs from germline at one of its ends, possibly a read error. Additional DNA sequences in this sample encode the identical CDR3. The sample originates from a study of blood T cell repertoires in COVID-19 (dated by TCRdb to 2018 to 2021). At the level of the whole study: Collaborator samples came from the United States, Italy and Spain and covered acute and convalescent phases of COVID-19. The material from the prospective study consisted of cDNA or gDNA derived from T cells, B-cell-depleted T cells, or PBMCs. Deeply sampled blood TCRbeta repertoires from subjects exposed to, actively infected with, or recovered from COVID-19 were included in the dataset. The repertoires were released in a freely available public database meant as a resource for research on the immune response to SARS-CoV-2. Samples came from the ongoing ImmuneRACE study (first 160 participants) plus 1,254 subjects from 6 global collaborators. The sample metadata nearly always contained a de-identified subject ID, COVID-19 status, age in years and sex. HLA class I and class II types, where available, came from metadata supplied by the sample provider rather than from assay-based typing. What the study reported, not specific to this receptor: The amount of clinical and demographic metadata varied by source and participant and was provided uncurated.

Each collaborating institution followed its own protocols to collect whole blood in K2EDTA tubes. For TCRbeta analysis, collaborator samples were shipped as frozen whole blood, as isolated PBMCs, or as DNA extracted from either sample type. The CDR3 runs 13 residues from the cysteine to the phenylalanine. This entry keeps only the CDR3 DNA: 39 bases, framed from base 1. The immunoSEQ Assay, a bias-controlled multiplex PCR, was used to amplify TCRbeta CDR3 regions from genomic DNA. Turning to the authors' computational methods: The number of nucleated cells in each sample was estimated by amplification of reference gene primers within the assay. To quantify the absolute abundance of each unique TCRbeta CDR3 rearrangement, sequence reads were collapsed and filtered. For each sample, productive Simpson clonality was calculated as the square root of Simpson's diversity index across productive rearrangements. What TCRdb holds here is the immuneACCESS table cut down to in-frame rearrangements. Part of the clones is not present; checked against another copy, under half of the missing clones reflect an unresolved V gene, and the others are unexplained. V, J and clone size reflect that table, while D and trimming were determined from the DNA. The sample has around 110,000 clones on record, 70% to 85% of them singletons. The ten largest clones add up to around 7.6% of the sample.

The V and J segments used are TRBV12-3 or TRBV12-4 and TRBJ2-5; the central 9 bases match TRBD2. The TCR originated in a man between 65 and 85 years old with active or convalescent COVID-19. The specimen sequenced was peripheral blood. The bases read TGTGCCAGCAGATTAGCGGGAGCGGAGACCCAGTACTTC. Protein translation: CASRLAGAETQYF.